Below, one TCR beta chain is given with its context. Profiled with immunoSEQ multiplex PCR; TCRdb holds only in-frame clones, not every one. The sample contains some 110,000 clones, about nine tenths of which appear only once. Germline V CDR1 and CDR2: LNHDA, SQIVND (reference sequence). The CDR3 has 15 amino acids. Deletions cut 1 base from V and 3 bases from J, with 9 bases between. The data were obtained in a study of OX40 agonist ivuxolimab in advanced cancers. Overall study: Patients' therapy was ivuxolimab, an antibody that acts as an agonist of OX40 (CD134).

The chain combines TRBV19 with TRBJ2-2; maybe TRBD1 (6 bases). The TCR was taken from an adult with an advanced solid tumor such as melanoma, head and neck, liver or kidney cancer. The sample consisted of CD4+ or CD8+ T cells sorted from blood, taken in a trial of the OX40 agonist ivuxolimab. The CDR3 is CASSIGTGHTGELFF. In nucleotides, the CDR3 is TGTGCCAGTAGTATAGGAACAGGGCACACCGGGGAGCTGTTTTTT.